This T cell receptor (beta chain) was captured by sequencing in a study of shared clonotypes between healthy human individuals. In the study overall: Per-donor plates numbered three CD4 naive, three CD4 memory, two CD8 naive and one CD8 memory. Study conclusions and caveats: Donors were few, which limited the genetic and exposure-history diversity represented.

An approximately 220 ng quantity of DNA, roughly 32,000 T cell genomes, went into the sorted-subset replicate PCRs. Libraries were prepared by immunoSEQ multiplex PCR; TCRdb keeps only in-frame clonotypes and omits some of them. The repertoire includes approximately 2.4 million clones, 90% to 97% of them detected once, and roughly 0.13% sits in the top ten. A note on this clone: Its antigen is not identified.

With 0 bases clipped from V and 4 bases from J, the junction kept 5 bases outside the gene matches. Germline V gene lookup returns CDR1 SGHRS and CDR2 YFSETQ. The CDR3 extends over 17 amino acids. Sequenced: naive CD4+ T cells sorted from blood. This sample's subset: CD45RA+ positively selected. This chain links TRBV5-1 with TRBJ1-5; 12 bases map to TRBD1. This receptor was obtained from a man aged 18 to 29 in good health. CDR3 in DNA: TGCGCCAGCAGCTTGGAAGGGGGACAGGGGGCGAATCAGCCCCAGCATTTT. As protein: CASSLEGGQGANQPQHF. The full variable domain, in which reference TRBV5-1 and TRBJ1-5 provide the parts outside the CDR3, is KAGVTQTPRYLIKTRGQQVTLSCSPISGHRSVSWYQQTPGQGLQFLFEYFSETQRNKGNFPGRFSGRQFSNSRSEMNVSTLELGDSALYLCASSLEGGQGANQPQHFGDGTRLSIL.